These T cell receptor beta chains were read from a single sample in a study of OX40 agonist ivuxolimab in advanced cancers. Assay: immunoSEQ multiplex PCR; the TCRdb copy retains only in-frame clones and omits some. The table includes around 150,000 clones, approximately 94% detected once. Specimen: CD4+ or CD8+ T cells sorted from blood, collected in a trial of the OX40 agonist ivuxolimab. These receptors were obtained from an adult with an advanced solid tumor such as melanoma, head and neck, liver or kidney cancer. Both conserved end residues are part of each CDR3. The D gene is left open where the match is weak. Clone size is given for some rows only: seen once, a few or many times, or a class if the clone is expanded.

DNA,CDR3,size,D,J,V
TGTGCCAGCAGTACCGTGGACAGAAGGAACACTGAAGCTTTCTTT,CASSTVDRRNTEAFF,-,-,TRBJ1-1,TRBV6-1
TGCGCCAGCAGCGAACAGGTCGGTAATCAGCCCCAGCATTTT,CASSEQVGNQPQHF,-,-,TRBJ1-5,TRBV5-1
TGCGCCAGCAGCTTGGAATCGGGAGCTAACTATGGCTACACCTTC,CASSLESGANYGYTF,-,-,TRBJ1-2,TRBV5-1
TGTGCCAGCTCACCAGTCCAGGGTCAGCCCCAGCATTTT,CASSPVQGQPQHF,-,-,TRBJ1-5,TRBV18
TGCGCCAGCAGCCGAGGGACAAGACAAGAGACCCAGTACTTC,CASSRGTRQETQYF,-,-,TRBJ2-5,TRBV5-1
TGCGCCAGCAGCCAAGACCTCCGGGGTAAGCAGACCCAGTACTTC,CASSQDLRGKQTQYF,-,-,TRBJ2-5,TRBV4-1
TGTGCCAGCAGCCTTGGACAGGGGGTTGGTGAAGCTTTCTTT,CASSLGQGVGEAFF,-,TRBD1,TRBJ1-1,TRBV7-6
TGCGCCAGCACCACGGGACTAGCGGGGGGAAACGGCTATGAGCAGTTCTTC,CASTTGLAGGNGYEQFF,-,TRBD2,TRBJ2-1,TRBV10-2
TGTGCCAGCAGCTTAGGCAGGGGAAGCTATGGCTACACCTTC,CASSLGRGSYGYTF,once,-,TRBJ1-2,TRBV7-2
TGCGCCAGCAGCCAAGACCACAGATCCTACGAGCAGTACTTC,CASSQDHRSYEQYF,-,-,TRBJ2-7,TRBV4-3
TGCGCCAGCAGCCAAGGAATGGGTTCTGAAGCTTTCTTT,CASSQGMGSEAFF,once,-,TRBJ1-1,TRBV4-3
TGTGCCAGCAGCTTACGGGGGGGCGGCCAGAACTATGGCTACACCTTC,CASSLRGGGQNYGYTF,-,-,TRBJ1-2,TRBV7-2
TGTGCCAGCAGTCGTGGACAGGCCACCAATGAGCAGTTCTTC,CASSRGQATNEQFF,-,TRBD1,TRBJ2-1,TRBV27
TGTGCCAGTAGTATATCGAGTAGCAGTAGCACAGATACGCAGTATTTT,CASSISSSSSTDTQYF,-,-,TRBJ2-3,TRBV19
TGTGCCAGCAGTGTCAGGGGGAACACTGAAGCTTTCTTT,CASSVRGNTEAFF,-,-,TRBJ1-1,TRBV6-6
TGTGCCAGCAGTGCTTTTTCCGGACTAGCGGGAGGATTAGGAGATACGCAGTATTTT,CASSAFSGLAGGLGDTQYF,-,TRBD2,TRBJ2-3,TRBV2
TGTGCCACCAAGGACAGGGCATATAGCAATCAGCCCCAGCATTTT,CATKDRAYSNQPQHF,-,TRBD1,TRBJ1-5,TRBV6-6
TGTGCCAGCAGTCCAATAACGGGCACTGAAGCTTTCTTT,CASSPITGTEAFF,-,-,TRBJ1-1,TRBV5-4
TGTGCCAGCAGTTTATTGGGACAGGGGGCGCTTTACACTGAAGCTTTCTTT,CASSLLGQGALYTEAFF,-,TRBD1,TRBJ1-1,TRBV27
TGTGCCAGCAGCCTAGACAATCCTACCTACAATGAGCAGTTCTTC,CASSLDNPTYNEQFF,-,-,TRBJ2-1,TRBV9
TGTGCCACCAGCAGAGATAACCGAGTGGAGGAGGAAAAACTGTTTTTT,CATSRDNRVEEEKLFF,-,-,TRBJ1-4,TRBV15
TGTGCTAGTGGCAACCCAGGAGGCTTCGGAAGCAATGAGCAGTTCTTC,CASGNPGGFGSNEQFF,-,-,TRBJ2-1,TRBV12-5
TGCGCCAGCAGTGATAATACTGAAGCTTTCTTT,CASSDNTEAFF,-,-,TRBJ1-1,TRBV10-2
TGTGCCAGCACCTCACTGGGCCGCGAGACCCAGTACTTC,CASTSLGRETQYF,-,-,TRBJ2-5,TRBV7-9
TGTGCCAGCAGTTTAGGGGGCTCTTCCAATCAGCCCCAGCATTTT,CASSLGGSSNQPQHF,-,-,TRBJ1-5,TRBV28
TGTGCCAGCTCCTCCAGACAATCGCAGTCTAGCACAGATACGCAGTATTTT,CASSSRQSQSSTDTQYF,-,-,TRBJ2-3,TRBV18